These 14 T cell receptor beta chains were all obtained from the same sample, sequenced in a study of CD8 T cells in Susac syndrome. Random hexamers served to reverse transcribe roughly 0.45 to 1 ug RNA. TCRdb redid the calling of the immunoSEQ multiplex PCR reads with MiXCR, one entry per CDR3 protein. Among about 140,000 distinct CDR3 sequences, roughly 94% were seen once, and the ten largest hold roughly 0.14%. Material for sequencing was CD4+ T cells from PBMCs. All receptors come from a human donor with Susac syndrome.

The chain links TRBV3-1 to TRBJ2-7; a possible D gene is TRBD1 (6 bases). From germline, CDR1 is LGHDT and CDR2 YNNKEL (reference sequence). Trimming pared 5 bases from V and 7 bases from J, leaving 18 bases between. The CDR3 is 14 amino acids. CDR3 sequence reads: CASSSTGRAREQYF. The CDR3, as DNA: TGTGCCAGCAGCTCGACAGGAAGGGCGCGAGAGCAGTACTTC.

The J gene is TRBJ2-5, the V gene TRBV4-3; 8 bases match TRBD1. V lost 3 bases to trimming and J lost 4 bases; unmatched junction nucleotides: 10. The CDR3 loop spans 16 amino acids. Germline lookup yields CDR1 LGHNA and CDR2 YSLEER. CDR3 DNA sequence: TGCGCCAGCAGCCAGGAAGGGACAGGATATGGAGAGACCCAGTACTTC. Translation: CASSQEGTGYGETQYF.

The rearrangement joins TRBV20-1 to TRBJ2-7; tentative D call: TRBD1 (7 bases). This CDR3 has 16 residues. Trimming left V 3 bases short and J 2 bases short, with 20 bases between. Per germline, CDR1 DFQATT and CDR2 SNEGSKA (reference sequence). The DNA of the CDR3 is TGCAGTGCTAGGGGGACCGGGGGCGGGACAGCCTACGAGCAGTACTTC. Amino acids: CSARGTGGGTAYEQYF.

The rearrangement links TRBV29-1 to TRBJ1-1; 10 bases agree with TRBD1. The CDR3 is made up of 14 amino acids. J was trimmed by 6 bases and V by 7 bases; bases with no gene match: 11. Germline CDR1 and CDR2: SQVTM and ANQGSEA. CDR3 residues: CSAKRQGAVSEAFF. Here the CDR3 DNA reads TGCAGCGCCAAACGACAGGGGGCAGTTTCTGAAGCTTTCTTT.

The chain links TRBV4-1 to TRBJ1-2, with D hard to call. The germline V gene has CDR1 MGHRA and CDR2 YSYEKL. The CDR3 has 16 amino acids. V lost 2 bases to trimming and J lost 2 bases, with 15 bases between them. The CDR3 sequence: CASSQLGRTKNYGYTF. The CDR3 region has the DNA TGCGCCAGCAGCCAACTAGGACGGACCAAAAACTATGGCTACACCTTC.

V and J are TRBV5-1 and TRBJ2-7; TRBD1 aligns across 8 bases. The CDR3 spans 13 residues. Unmatched junction bases numbered 6, after V lost 7 bases and J lost 3 bases. Germline assignment: CDR1 SGHRS and CDR2 YFSETQ. Written as DNA, the CDR3 is TGCGCCAGCGGACAGGGTGGGAGCTACGAGCAGTACTTC. Translated: CASGQGGSYEQYF.

The chain combines TRBV9 with TRBJ1-6, with TRBD1 identical over 8 bases. This CDR3 is 14 amino acids long. Losses at the gene ends were 4 bases for V and 6 bases for J; bases not matched to a gene: 3. The germline CDR1 and CDR2 sequences are SGDLS and YYNGEE. The CDR3 loop is CASSRTGRNSPLHF. Written as DNA, the CDR3 is TGTGCCAGCAGCCGGACAGGGCGTAATTCACCCCTCCACTTT.

The gene calls are TRBV28 and TRBJ1-1; maybe TRBD1 (6 bases). Germline V lookup: CDR1 MDHEN, CDR2 SYDVKM. This CDR3 is built from 13 residues. Trimming pared 8 bases from V and 1 base from J, leaving 11 bases between. The CDR3 DNA reads as TGTGCCAGCCTGGACAGCTGGAACACTGAAGCTTTCTTT. This sequence encodes CASLDSWNTEAFF.

This chain links TRBV19 with TRBJ1-3; D is unresolved. Between the trimmed V and J ends, which lost 6 bases and 4 bases, there was a span of 10 bases. CDR3 length equals 13 residues. The germline V gene has CDR1 LNHDA and CDR2 SQIVND (reference sequence). In DNA form, the CDR3 reads TGTGCCAGTAGGCTGGTAACCGGAAACACCATATATTTT. Protein product: CASRLVTGNTIYF.

This chain joins TRBV3-1 and TRBJ2-7, with D unclear. Between the trimmed V and J ends, which lost 2 bases and 4 bases, there was a span of 12 bases. CDR3 length: 14 amino acids. The germline V gene has CDR1 LGHDT and CDR2 YNNKEL (reference sequence). CDR3 protein: CASSQTNLGYEQYF. DNA of the CDR3: TGTGCCAGCAGCCAAACGAACTTGGGGTACGAGCAGTACTTC.

J is TRBJ1-4 and V is TRBV28; 7 nucleotides align to TRBD1. V was pared by 6 bases and J by 7 bases, with 11 bases of the junction left unmatched. Looked up from germline, CDR1 is MDHEN and CDR2 is SYDVKM. This CDR3 is 15 amino acids long. The CDR3 DNA follows: TGTGCCAGCAGCCCCGGCGCAGGGGGGCTTGAAAAACTGTTTTTT. Translating it yields CASSPGAGGLEKLFF.

The chain couples TRBV30 to TRBJ2-1, with 7 bases aligning to TRBD1. The CDR3 loop spans 13 amino acids. J gave up 12 bases and V 1 base, and 9 bases lay outside the gene matches. Germline V gene lookup returns CDR1 GTSNPN and CDR2 SVGIG (reference sequence). CDR3 nucleotide sequence: TGTGCCTGGAGTGGCCCTGATAGACAGGGGCAGTTCTTC. Residues: CAWSGPDRQGQFF.

The gene calls are TRBV5-4 and TRBJ2-3; 9 bases map to TRBD1. CDR1 and CDR2 from the germline V gene are SGHNT and YYREEE (reference sequence). V lost 3 bases and J lost 4; bases outside the gene matches: 3. CDR3 length: 14 residues. The CDR3 DNA reads as TGTGCCAGCAGCTCGGGACAGGGTCCAGATACGCAGTATTTT. Its protein is CASSSGQGPDTQYF.

The chain recombines TRBV20-1 with TRBJ2-1; D is perhaps TRBD2 (6 bases). Per germline, CDR1 DFQATT and CDR2 SNEGSKA (reference sequence). V was pared by 3 bases and J by 5 bases, with 11 bases between. The CDR3 length is 13 residues. CDR3 nucleotide sequence: TGCAGTGCTAGTGTGGGGGGAGACAATGAGCAGTTCTTC. It encodes CSASVGGDNEQFF.